The clone carrying this T cell receptor (beta chain) showed up just a few times. The CDR3 runs to 15 residues. Germline CDR1 reads SGHTA; CDR2 reads FQGNSA. Germline trimming cut 2 bases from V and 3 bases from J; bases unmatched to any gene: 6. The data stem from a study of blood T cell repertoires in COVID-19. Study-level information: Material from acute and convalescent COVID-19 was sourced from the United States, Italy and Spain. Sources were T cells, B-cell-depleted T cells, or PBMCs; the material itself was cDNA or gDNA.

Authors' processing steps: Amplifying reference gene primers gave estimates of nucleated cell counts. Profiled with immunoSEQ multiplex PCR; TCRdb holds only in-frame clones, not every one. V and J calls and clone size are as listed in that table; D and trimming were resolved from the DNA. Counted here are about 260,000 clones, 70% to 90% occurring once; the ten biggest clones make up 2% to 2.5%. This sequence was found in a woman aged 45-60 years with acute or convalescent COVID-19. This chain connects TRBV7-2 to TRBJ2-7; 8 nucleotides align to TRBD1. Specimen: peripheral blood. The CDR3 loop is CASSLYWDRSYEQYF. Here the CDR3 DNA reads TGTGCCAGCAGCTTATATTGGGACAGGAGCTACGAGCAGTACTTC.